Listed below are T cell receptor beta chains from one sample, sequenced in a study of CD8 T cell repertoires and HIV-1 epitope variants. No cognate antigen is known for these TCRs. Here immunoSEQ multiplex PCR was the method, and the copy in TCRdb shows in-frame clones only, minus some. Here the sample spans 4,500 or so clones, approximately 65% being singletons. Sequencing used cultured CD8+ T cells derived from PBMCs. The receptors originated from a male donor with HIV. CDR3s include the opening cysteine and the closing phenylalanine or tryptophan. Fields, in order: CDR3 DNA, CDR3 protein, J gene, D gene, V gene, clone size. A D gene is named only where the DNA matches it firmly. Clone size is not always given. Where it is, it says once, few, many or a class for expanded clones.

CDR3 DNA: TGTGCCAGCAGCTTAATGGGACTGAACACTGAAGCTTTCTTT
CDR3 protein: CASSLMGLNTEAFF
J gene: TRBJ1-1
D gene: -
V gene: TRBV7-2
clone size: -

CDR3 DNA: TGTGCCAGCAGCTTAGGTGACTCTTTGTACAATGAGCAGTTCTTC
CDR3 protein: CASSLGDSLYNEQFF
J gene: TRBJ2-1
D gene: -
V gene: TRBV7-2
clone size: -

CDR3 DNA: TGTGCCACCGGGGGCCCTCAGCCCCAGCATTTT
CDR3 protein: CATGGPQPQHF
J gene: TRBJ1-5
D gene: -
V gene: TRBV27
clone size: -

CDR3 DNA: TGCGCCAGCAGCCAAGATTCAACGGGGAACATTGCAACTAATGAAAAACTGTTTTTT
CDR3 protein: CASSQDSTGNIATNEKLFF
J gene: TRBJ1-4
D gene: -
V gene: TRBV4-3
clone size: large

CDR3 DNA: TGTGCCAGCAGTTATCTCCGGGACAGGGGTTACACCATATATTTT
CDR3 protein: CASSYLRDRGYTIYF
J gene: TRBJ1-3
D gene: TRBD1
V gene: TRBV28
clone size: -

CDR3 DNA: TGTGCCATCAGTGAGTCCGGGGGGATTGGGGAAGGCTACACCTTC
CDR3 protein: CAISESGGIGEGYTF
J gene: TRBJ1-2
D gene: -
V gene: TRBV10-3
clone size: once

CDR3 DNA: TGTGCCAGCAGCCCGGGCGGGTCCTACGAGCAGTACTTC
CDR3 protein: CASSPGGSYEQYF
J gene: TRBJ2-7
D gene: -
V gene: TRBV11-3
clone size: -

CDR3 DNA: TGTGCCAGCATTACCCCCCGGAGAGGGATATCCTACAATGAGCAGTTCTTC
CDR3 protein: CASITPRRGISYNEQFF
J gene: TRBJ2-1
D gene: -
V gene: TRBV2
clone size: -

CDR3 DNA: TGTGCCAGCAGCTTGGATACAGGGGGCGGCCAGCCCCAGCATTTT
CDR3 protein: CASSLDTGGGQPQHF
J gene: TRBJ1-5
D gene: TRBD1
V gene: TRBV5-5
clone size: -

CDR3 DNA: TGTGCCAGCAGTTTAGAAGAACTGGACAGCAGGGAACAAGAGACCCAGTACTTC
CDR3 protein: CASSLEELDSREQETQYF
J gene: TRBJ2-5
D gene: -
V gene: TRBV28
clone size: -

CDR3 DNA: TGTGCCAGCAGCTACGCCTTTGGGGGGGACCTCACAGATACGCAGTATTTT
CDR3 protein: CASSYAFGGDLTDTQYF
J gene: TRBJ2-3
D gene: TRBD2
V gene: TRBV7-8
clone size: -

CDR3 DNA: TGTGCCAGCAGTGAAAGGGACAGGGGGATATACGAGCAGTACTTC
CDR3 protein: CASSERDRGIYEQYF
J gene: TRBJ2-7
D gene: TRBD1
V gene: TRBV6-1
clone size: -

CDR3 DNA: TGTGCCAGCAGCTCCCCCAGCCACCCGAACGACTATGGCTACACCTTC
CDR3 protein: CASSSPSHPNDYGYTF
J gene: TRBJ1-2
D gene: -
V gene: TRBV7-9
clone size: -

CDR3 DNA: TGTGCCAGCAGCCATATGACAGGGGTTAGCGAGCAGTACTTC
CDR3 protein: CASSHMTGVSEQYF
J gene: TRBJ2-7
D gene: TRBD1
V gene: TRBV7-9
clone size: -

CDR3 DNA: TGTGCCATCAGTGATTCGGATGAGCAGTTCTTC
CDR3 protein: CAISDSDEQFF
J gene: TRBJ2-1
D gene: -
V gene: TRBV10-3
clone size: -

CDR3 DNA: TGTGCCTGGAGGGAACCGGGACTAGCTCATGAGCAGTTCTTC
CDR3 protein: CAWREPGLAHEQFF
J gene: TRBJ2-1
D gene: TRBD2
V gene: TRBV30
clone size: few

CDR3 DNA: TGCGCCAGCAGCTTGGACCAGGGGGCGGGAGACACAGATACGCAGTATTTT
CDR3 protein: CASSLDQGAGDTDTQYF
J gene: TRBJ2-3
D gene: -
V gene: TRBV5-1
clone size: -

CDR3 DNA: TGTGCCAGCAGTTACGGCCAGGGCCCCTACGAGCAGTACTTC
CDR3 protein: CASSYGQGPYEQYF
J gene: TRBJ2-7
D gene: -
V gene: TRBV28
clone size: -

CDR3 DNA: TGTGCCAGCAGTATGCCGGGGGCCACAGATACGCAGTATTTT
CDR3 protein: CASSMPGATDTQYF
J gene: TRBJ2-3
D gene: -
V gene: TRBV28
clone size: -

CDR3 DNA: TGTGCCAGCAGCCAAGGACAGGGCACAACTAATGAAAAACTGTTTTTT
CDR3 protein: CASSQGQGTTNEKLFF
J gene: TRBJ1-4
D gene: TRBD1
V gene: TRBV14
clone size: -

CDR3 DNA: TGTGCCAGCAGCGTAGTGACTGGGGATGGCTACACCTTC
CDR3 protein: CASSVVTGDGYTF
J gene: TRBJ1-2
D gene: -
V gene: TRBV9
clone size: -

CDR3 DNA: TGTGCCAGCAGCCCCGTAAGGACCAAAAACATTCAGTACTTC
CDR3 protein: CASSPVRTKNIQYF
J gene: TRBJ2-4
D gene: -
V gene: TRBV6-5
clone size: -

CDR3 DNA: TGTGCCAGCAGTTACGGGGGGGGCGAGCAGTACTTC
CDR3 protein: CASSYGGGEQYF
J gene: TRBJ2-7
D gene: TRBD2
V gene: TRBV6-5
clone size: -

CDR3 DNA: TGTGCCAGCAGCCCTTCTAGCGGCCGAGGAGCCTACGAGCAGTACTTC
CDR3 protein: CASSPSSGRGAYEQYF
J gene: TRBJ2-7
D gene: TRBD2
V gene: TRBV9
clone size: few

CDR3 DNA: TGCAGCGTTGAATTAAAGGGGACGAACACCGGGGAGCTGTTTTTT
CDR3 protein: CSVELKGTNTGELFF
J gene: TRBJ2-2
D gene: -
V gene: TRBV29-1
clone size: -

CDR3 DNA: TGTGCCAGCAGACAGACCGACAGGGGGTGGGAGACCCAGTACTTC
CDR3 protein: CASRQTDRGWETQYF
J gene: TRBJ2-5
D gene: TRBD1
V gene: TRBV7-8
clone size: -

CDR3 DNA: TGTGCCAGCAGTTTTCGGAGCTCCTACAATGAGCAGTTCTTC
CDR3 protein: CASSFRSSYNEQFF
J gene: TRBJ2-1
D gene: -
V gene: TRBV28
clone size: few

CDR3 DNA: TGTGCCAGCAGTTACCCGGGACAGGGGATTTACCAAGCTTTCTTT
CDR3 protein: CASSYPGQGIYQAFF
J gene: TRBJ1-1
D gene: TRBD1
V gene: TRBV6-5
clone size: -

CDR3 DNA: TGTGCCATCCGTTCGACAGGGGAAAGCTATGGCTACACCTTC
CDR3 protein: CAIRSTGESYGYTF
J gene: TRBJ1-2
D gene: TRBD1
V gene: TRBV10-3
clone size: -

CDR3 DNA: TGTGCCAGCAGCTTGGGAGGAGGTAGCGGACCGTACAATGAGCAGTTCTTC
CDR3 protein: CASSLGGGSGPYNEQFF
J gene: TRBJ2-1
D gene: -
V gene: TRBV5-6
clone size: few

CDR3 DNA: TGTGCCAGCAGCGCGGAATCCGGGGTCTCTGAAGCTTTCTTT
CDR3 protein: CASSAESGVSEAFF
J gene: TRBJ1-1
D gene: -
V gene: TRBV9
clone size: -

CDR3 DNA: TGTGCCAGCAGCGCCCGACAGGGGGCGAACACTGAAGCTTTCTTT
CDR3 protein: CASSARQGANTEAFF
J gene: TRBJ1-1
D gene: TRBD1
V gene: TRBV7-9
clone size: -

CDR3 DNA: TGTGCCAGCAGCGGTGGATTTGGGGCTAGCTCTGGAAACACCATATATTTT
CDR3 protein: CASSGGFGASSGNTIYF
J gene: TRBJ1-3
D gene: -
V gene: TRBV13
clone size: few

CDR3 DNA: TGCGCCAGCAGCCCTCTAGCGGGGGGCTTCAATGAGCAGTTCTTC
CDR3 protein: CASSPLAGGFNEQFF
J gene: TRBJ2-1
D gene: TRBD2
V gene: TRBV4-1
clone size: -

CDR3 DNA: TGTGCCAGCAGTTACATCCCTCAAGAGACCCAGTACTTC
CDR3 protein: CASSYIPQETQYF
J gene: TRBJ2-5
D gene: -
V gene: TRBV6-6
clone size: -

CDR3 DNA: TGTGCCAGCAGTTTCGGACTAGCGGGGGGACGCACAGATACGCAGTATTTT
CDR3 protein: CASSFGLAGGRTDTQYF
J gene: TRBJ2-3
D gene: TRBD2
V gene: TRBV28
clone size: -

CDR3 DNA: TGTGCCAGCAGTTTCCCCCAGACCTACAATGAGCAGTTCTTC
CDR3 protein: CASSFPQTYNEQFF
J gene: TRBJ2-1
D gene: -
V gene: TRBV28
clone size: -

CDR3 DNA: TGTGCCAGCAGCCAATCACCGGGACAGGGGGACTACGAGCAGTACTTC
CDR3 protein: CASSQSPGQGDYEQYF
J gene: TRBJ2-7
D gene: TRBD1
V gene: TRBV16
clone size: -

CDR3 DNA: TGTGCCAGCAGCTCGTTACATCTATACGAGCAGTACTTC
CDR3 protein: CASSSLHLYEQYF
J gene: TRBJ2-7
D gene: -
V gene: TRBV5-6
clone size: few

CDR3 DNA: TGTGCCAGCAGTTTACTAATGGACAGCTCCTACAATGAGCAGTTCTTC
CDR3 protein: CASSLLMDSSYNEQFF
J gene: TRBJ2-1
D gene: -
V gene: TRBV28
clone size: -

CDR3 DNA: TGTGCCAGCAGCCAAGCGGGGGGAAACTATGGCTACACCTTC
CDR3 protein: CASSQAGGNYGYTF
J gene: TRBJ1-2
D gene: -
V gene: TRBV14
clone size: few

CDR3 DNA: TGTGCCAGCAGCTTAGATTGGCAGGGAAGGACTGAAGCTTTCTTT
CDR3 protein: CASSLDWQGRTEAFF
J gene: TRBJ1-1
D gene: -
V gene: TRBV11-2
clone size: few

CDR3 DNA: TGTGCCAGCAGTTTCCGGGACAGGGGTTTGTACACTGAAGCTTTCTTT
CDR3 protein: CASSFRDRGLYTEAFF
J gene: TRBJ1-1
D gene: TRBD1
V gene: TRBV6-5
clone size: -

CDR3 DNA: TGTGCCAGCAGCTTGGGACAGGGGAACGAGCAGTACTTC
CDR3 protein: CASSLGQGNEQYF
J gene: TRBJ2-7
D gene: TRBD1
V gene: TRBV5-4
clone size: few

CDR3 DNA: TGTGCCACCAGAGATTGGGACAGCAATCAGCCCCAGCATTTT
CDR3 protein: CATRDWDSNQPQHF
J gene: TRBJ1-5
D gene: -
V gene: TRBV15
clone size: -

CDR3 DNA: TGTGCCAGCAGCTTAGCGCATACGGGACAGTTCACCGGGGAGCTGTTTTTT
CDR3 protein: CASSLAHTGQFTGELFF
J gene: TRBJ2-2
D gene: TRBD1
V gene: TRBV7-9
clone size: few